The sequence of this T cell receptor (beta chain) was determined in a study of Ad26.COV2.S vaccination and SARS-CoV-2 variants. Study-level information: By the intramuscular route, Ad26.COV2.S was given once, or twice 56 days apart.

General study findings and limits: Spike-specific TCR breadth in vaccine recipients exceeded that seen in placebo recipients.

A word on this clone: Its target is not known.

Trimming removed 6 bases from V and 4 bases from J, with 16 bases in between. This CDR3 is built from 15 residues. Germline values: CDR1 MGHDK, CDR2 SYGVNS. Data came from immunoSEQ multiplex PCR; TCRdb stores just in-frame clones and leaves some out. The sample holds a few hundred thousand clones, roughly 91% seen once. Stated treatment: roughly 19 received Ad26.COV2.S at low or high dose, single or two shots; roughly 5 received placebo; per-sample allocation not given. The samples were gathered on day 63 after the first injection of vaccine or placebo. The sequence came from a person between 18 and 60 years old who received the Ad26.COV2.S COVID-19 vaccine or a placebo. The sequenced sample was peripheral blood, obtained in a trial of Ad26.COV2.S vaccine versus placebo. The chain couples TRBV25-1 to TRBJ1-3; a possible D gene is TRBD1 (6 bases). The CDR3 here is CASSLQGGRGNTIYF. The CDR3 DNA follows: TGTGCCAGCAGCCTCCAAGGGGGGCGCGGAAACACCATATATTTT. The variable domain in full, with the rest retrieved from reference TRBV25-1 and TRBJ1-3, is EADIYQTPRYLVIGTGKKITLECSQTMGHDKMYWYQQDPGMELHLIHYSYGVNSTEKGDLSSESTVSRIRTEHFPLTLESARPSHTSQYLCASSLQGGRGNTIYFGEGSWLTVV.